Reported below is one T cell receptor beta chain. The CDR3 consists of 16 residues. CDR1 and CDR2 from the germline V gene are MNHEY and SMNVEV (reference sequence). V lost 6 bases, J lost 1 base, and 18 bases lay in between. Adolescents were screened for latent TB by skin test and IGRA. The record originates from a study of T cells in tuberculosis. Sequenced by immunoSEQ multiplex PCR; TCRdb stores in-frame clones only, minus some. The sample holds 20,000 to 25,000 clones, more than 95% seen once. The V gene is TRBV27, the J gene TRBJ2-5; D perhaps matches TRBD2 (6 bases). Sequencing was performed on PBMCs. This TCR was recovered from a donor aged 10-29 years with latent tuberculosis or without tuberculosis infection. The CDR3 DNA sequence: TGTGCCAGCAGCCGTGTTGGACTACCGTCCCAAGAGACCCAGTACTTC. Its protein is CASSRVGLPSQETQYF.